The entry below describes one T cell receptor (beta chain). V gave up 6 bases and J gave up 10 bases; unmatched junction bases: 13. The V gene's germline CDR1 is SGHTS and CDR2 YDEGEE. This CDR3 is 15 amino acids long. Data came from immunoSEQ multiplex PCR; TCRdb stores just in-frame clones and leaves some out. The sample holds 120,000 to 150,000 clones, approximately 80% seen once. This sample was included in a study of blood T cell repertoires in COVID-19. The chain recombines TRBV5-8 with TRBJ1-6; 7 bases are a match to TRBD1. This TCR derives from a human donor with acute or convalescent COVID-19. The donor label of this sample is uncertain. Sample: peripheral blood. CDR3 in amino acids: CASNPFGAGGSPLHF. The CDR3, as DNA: TGTGCCAGCAACCCGTTTGGGGCAGGGGGGTCACCCCTCCACTTT.